The sequence of this T cell receptor beta chain was determined in a study of cytomegalovirus exposure and HLA in healthy donors. Looked up from germline, CDR1 is SEHNR and CDR2 is FQNEAQ (reference sequence). The length of the CDR3 is 18 residues. Losses at the gene ends were 4 bases for V and 5 bases for J; bases not matched to a gene: 14. Study-wide results and limits: TCR beta sequences reportedly predicted most subjects' HLA-A and HLA-B alleles accurately.

Remarks on this clone: Antigen: not known.

60 Vbeta and 13 Jbeta primers were used in PCR. Produced via immunoSEQ multiplex PCR; TCRdb's table is partial and in-frame only. Of approximately 77,000 clones in the sample, under 80% were seen once. The sequenced sample was PBMCs. V and J are TRBV7-9 and TRBJ2-2, with 9 bases lining up with TRBD2. This receptor was taken from a man between 60 and 70 years old in good health and CMV-seropositive. In DNA, the CDR3 is TGTGCCAGCAGCTCCGGCGGTAGCGGGAGCGGTCTTACCGGGGAGCTGTTTTTT. Its protein is CASSSGGSGSGLTGELFF. The full variable domain, with the rest looked up from reference TRBV7-9 and TRBJ2-2, is DTGVSQNPRHKITKRGQNVTFRCDPISEHNRLYWYRQTLGQGPEFLTYFQNEAQLEKSRLLSDRFSAERPKGSFSTLEIQRTEQGDSAMYLCASSSGGSGSGLTGELFFGEGSRLTVL.